The 27 T cell receptor beta chains below were found in one sample sequenced in a study of graft-versus-host responses after intestinal transplantation. Clones were sequenced by immunoSEQ multiplex PCR, and TCRdb holds only the in-frame ones, with some missing. The sample has 25,000 to 35,000 clones, about 85% seen once. Sequences were derived from PBMCs, sampled about 430 days after intestinal transplantation. The source is a human patient who received an intestinal transplant, so some T cells may come from the graft donor.

The chain combines TRBV30 with TRBJ2-5; D uncertain. The germline CDR1 and CDR2 sequences are GTSNPN and SVGIG (reference sequence). CDR3 size: 14 residues. Trimming pared 1 base from V and 0 bases from J, leaving 9 bases between. The CDR3 DNA sequence: TGTGCCTGGAGTGCCGGGCGGTACCAAGAGACCCAGTACTTC. Protein product: CAWSAGRYQETQYF.

The V call is TRBV6-6, the J call TRBJ1-3; D not resolved. The germline V and J ends were trimmed by 4 bases and 1 base, with 11 bases remaining between them. Germline V gives CDR1 MNHNY, CDR2 SVGAGI (reference sequence). The CDR3 consists of 15 residues. In nucleotides, the CDR3 is TGTGCCAGCAGTTCCTTGAGGGAGTCTGGAAACACCATATATTTT. Translated, it gives CASSSLRESGNTIYF.

The rearrangement links TRBV6-9 to TRBJ1-5, with D uncertain. There are 15 residues in the CDR3. Trimming removed 6 bases from V and 6 bases from J, with 18 bases in between. CDR1 is MNHGY, CDR2 SVAAGI, per germline. The CDR3 sequence is CASSFHRTGGQPQHF. DNA of the CDR3: TGTGCCAGCAGCTTCCACCGGACCGGAGGTCAGCCCCAGCATTTT.

The V call is TRBV5-1, the J call TRBJ2-6; D not certain. This CDR3 comprises 16 residues. Between the trimmed V and J ends, which lost 0 bases and 0 bases, there was a span of 7 bases. The germline V gene encodes CDR1 SGHRS and CDR2 YFSETQ. CDR3 in amino acids: CASSLAHGSGANVLTF. CDR3 bases: TGCGCCAGCAGCTTGGCCCACGGCTCTGGGGCCAACGTCCTGACTTTC.

V gene TRBV18 combines with J gene TRBJ1-5; 8 bases agree with TRBD1. The germline V gene encodes CDR1 KGHSH and CDR2 LQKENI. This CDR3 has 15 amino acids. The ends lost 5 bases at V and 1 base at J; junction bases unmatched: 4. In nucleotides, the CDR3 is TGTGCCAGCTCATCTACAGGGGGAAGCAATCAGCCCCAGCATTTT. Translated: CASSSTGGSNQPQHF.

The chain carries TRBV5-1 and TRBJ1-2; D gene ambiguous. The germline V gene has CDR1 SGHRS and CDR2 YFSETQ. CDR3 length: 13 amino acids. V was shortened by 1 base and J by 8 bases, with 12 bases between the two germline ends. The CDR3 here is CASSLLEVGGYTF. For the CDR3, the DNA is TGCGCCAGCAGCTTGTTAGAGGTGGGCGGCTACACCTTC. Combining the CDR3 with reference TRBV5-1 and TRBJ1-2 gives the whole variable domain KAGVTQTPRYLIKTRGQQVTLSCSPISGHRSVSWYQQTPGQGLQFLFEYFSETQRNKGNFPGRFSGRQFSNSRSEMNVSTLELGDSALYLCASSLLEVGGYTFGSGTRLTVV.

This chain connects TRBV12-2 to TRBJ2-7; no check of the table's D call, TRBD2, against the DNA was made. TRBV12-2 is recorded as a pseudogene. This CDR3 is 20 amino acids long. CDR3 sequence (DNA): TGTGCAAGTCGCCCCGTCCTCGTGACAGACGAACTAGCGACCTCCTACGAGCAGTACTTC. Protein product: CASRPVLVTDELATSYEQYF.

The chain joins TRBV9 to TRBJ2-2; 14 bases align to TRBD2. This CDR3 comprises 17 residues. V gave up 4 bases and J gave up 6 bases; unmatched junction bases: 8. The V gene's germline CDR1 is SGDLS and CDR2 YYNGEE. CDR3 nucleotide sequence: TGTGCCAGCAGCCTTGGACTAGCGGGGGGCCGACCCGGGGAGCTGTTTTTT. Amino acids: CASSLGLAGGRPGELFF.

This rearrangement joins TRBV10-1 to TRBJ2-3; a weak D match, TRBD1 (6 bases). The length of the CDR3 is 14 residues. Looked up from germline, CDR1 is WNHNN and CDR2 is SYGVQD (reference sequence). V gave up 5 bases and J gave up 9 bases, with 18 bases separating them. In DNA form, the CDR3 reads TGCGCCAGCAGTTCAACAGGGTCGGGTTTGACGCAGTATTTT. This encodes CASSSTGSGLTQYF.

The count of this clone is one. The J gene is TRBJ1-1, the V gene TRBV5-4, with D perhaps TRBD1 (6 bases). The CDR3 totals 13 residues. V shed 2 bases and J shed 1 base, with 6 bases lying between them. The germline V gene has CDR1 SGHNT and CDR2 YYREEE (reference sequence). The CDR3 here is CASSLQGNTEAFF. DNA of the CDR3: TGTGCCAGCAGCTTACAGGGGAACACTGAAGCTTTCTTT.

This clone was observed once. This sequence joins TRBV4-1 and TRBJ2-7, with 11 bases that match TRBD2. In germline, CDR1 is MGHRA, CDR2 YSYEKL. Losses at the gene ends were 6 bases for V and 1 base for J; bases not matched to a gene: 2. The CDR3 covers 14 residues. CDR3 sequence (DNA): TGCGCCAGCAGTCGGACTAGCGGGTCCTACGAGCAGTACTTC. Protein product: CASSRTSGSYEQYF.

CDR3 loop: CASSLGTGWDTQYF. The CDR3 DNA is TGTGCCAGCAGCTTGGGGACGGGGTGGGATACGCAGTATTTT. The chain recombines TRBV5-8 with TRBJ2-3, with TRBD2 as a possible D gene (5 bases). The germline CDR1 and CDR2 sequences are SGHTS and YDEGEE. The CDR3 is 14 residues long. The germline V and J ends were trimmed by 0 bases and 6 bases, with 11 bases remaining between them.

The gene calls are TRBV5-5 and TRBJ1-1, with D maybe TRBD1 (5 bases). With 5 bases removed from V and 4 bases from J, the gap between germline ends came to 15 bases. Germline V gene sequence: CDR1 SGHKS, CDR2 YYEKEE (reference sequence). The CDR3 has 14 amino acids. CDR3 region: CASRVEQAFTEAFF. CDR3 in DNA: TGTGCCAGCAGGGTAGAACAGGCTTTCACTGAAGCTTTCTTT.

The chain has TRBV7-9 and TRBJ2-1, with TRBD2 matching over 7 bases. This CDR3 is built from 15 residues. V dropped 4 bases and J dropped 5; count of bases not matched to a gene: 8. Germline assignment: CDR1 SEHNR and CDR2 FQNEAQ (reference sequence). The CDR3 DNA sequence: TGTGCCAGCAGCTGGGAGGGGATCTACGACAATGAGCAGTTCTTC. It yields the protein CASSWEGIYDNEQFF.

This chain connects TRBV10-1 to TRBJ2-2; no reliable D call. Germline values: CDR1 WNHNN, CDR2 SYGVQD (reference sequence). V was pared by 0 bases and J by 6 bases, with 14 bases between. The CDR3 covers 16 residues. The CDR3 DNA follows: TGCGCCAGCAGTGAGTCCGGCTCCATCCCTTCCGGGGAGCTGTTTTTT. Its protein product is CASSESGSIPSGELFF.

The rearrangement joins TRBV5-1 to TRBJ1-1; no clear D. With 0 bases removed from V and 4 bases from J, the gap between germline ends came to 10 bases. This CDR3 contains 14 residues. In germline, CDR1 is SGHRS, CDR2 YFSETQ. This CDR3 reads CASSLGDLGTEAFF. The CDR3 coding sequence is TGCGCCAGCAGCTTGGGTGACCTGGGCACTGAAGCTTTCTTT.

The chain has TRBV6-1 and TRBJ1-1; no definite D call. This CDR3 has 14 amino acids. The V gene's germline CDR1 is MNHNS and CDR2 SASEGT. Trimming pared 1 base from V and 0 bases from J, leaving 6 bases between. The CDR3 is CASSEVELNTEAFF. The CDR3 nucleotides read TGTGCCAGCAGTGAAGTTGAGTTGAACACTGAAGCTTTCTTT.

The V gene is TRBV4-3, the J gene TRBJ1-1; D not certain. This CDR3 region has 13 residues. Germline values: CDR1 LGHNA, CDR2 YSLEER. Trimming took 5 bases from V and 1 from J, leaving 8 bases between them. The CDR3 DNA reads as TGCGCCAGCAGCAAAAATACGAACACTGAAGCTTTCTTT. This codes for CASSKNTNTEAFF.

This clone was observed once. This chain uses TRBV5-1 with TRBJ1-2; TRBD1 aligns across 9 bases. The CDR3 is 15 residues long. With 4 bases clipped from V and 0 bases from J, the junction kept 4 bases outside the gene matches. Germline V lookup: CDR1 SGHRS, CDR2 YFSETQ. The CDR3 loop is CASSRDRASNYGYTF. For the CDR3, the DNA is TGCGCCAGCAGCCGGGACAGGGCCTCTAACTATGGCTACACCTTC.

This chain connects TRBV19 to TRBJ2-7; possible D gene TRBD1, 5 bases. This CDR3 is built from 13 residues. Trimming removed 3 bases from V and 7 bases from J, with 13 bases in between. The V gene's germline CDR1 is LNHDA and CDR2 SQIVND (reference sequence). CDR3 nucleotide sequence: TGTGCCAGTAGTATCTTTCAAGGGGAAGAGCAGTACTTC. Its protein is CASSIFQGEEQYF.

This clone was found once. The rearrangement links TRBV13 to TRBJ1-2, with D tentatively TRBD1 (6 bases). V was pared by 5 bases and J by 7 bases, with 14 bases between. Germline CDR1 PRHDT, CDR2 FYEKMQ (reference sequence). The CDR3 contains 13 residues. The CDR3 nucleotides are TGTGCCAGCAGCGTAAACAGGGTGCGTGGCTACACCTTC. Its translation: CASSVNRVRGYTF.

The rearrangement uses TRBV28 and TRBJ2-3, with 7 bases that match TRBD2. The CDR3 sequence is 13 residues long. Germline lookup yields CDR1 MDHEN and CDR2 SYDVKM. After removal of 11 bases from V and 1 base from J, the junction contained 6 bases not matched to a gene. The CDR3 region has the DNA TGTGCCGGACGGGAGGTGGGCACAGATACGCAGTATTTT. It specifies CAGREVGTDTQYF.

The chain carries TRBV7-9 and TRBJ2-7; D is uncertain. CDR1 is SEHNR, CDR2 FQNEAQ, per germline (reference sequence). This CDR3 comprises 9 residues. Trimming shortened V by 8 bases and J by 7 bases, and 6 bases separated the two germline ends. The CDR3 here is CASRGEQYF. As DNA, the CDR3 is TGTGCCAGCCGAGGAGAGCAGTACTTC. Based on the CDR3 plus reference TRBV7-9 and TRBJ2-7, the full variable domain is DTGVSQNPRHKITKRGQNVTFRCDPISEHNRLYWYRQTLGQGPEFLTYFQNEAQLEKSRLLSDRFSAERPKGSFSTLEIQRTEQGDSAMYLCASRGEQYFGPGTRLTVT.

This clone has just a few counts. The rearrangement uses TRBV6-6 and TRBJ2-7, with 11 nucleotides matching TRBD2. The CDR3 is 14 amino acids. V gave up 7 bases and J gave up 6 bases; unmatched junction bases: 8. From germline, CDR1 is MNHNY and CDR2 SVGAGI (reference sequence). In nucleotides, the CDR3 is TGTGCCAGCACCTCACTAGCGGGAGCTTTCGAGCAGTACTTC. Translated, it gives CASTSLAGAFEQYF.

The rearrangement uses TRBV4-1 and TRBJ2-5; either TRBD1 or TRBD2 may fit D (6 bases each). Trimming pared 3 bases from V and 7 bases from J, leaving 18 bases between. Germline V lookup: CDR1 MGHRA, CDR2 YSYEKL. The CDR3 covers 15 residues. The CDR3: CASSHGGQGGGTQYF. The CDR3 bases are TGCGCCAGCAGCCACGGGGGCCAGGGTGGGGGGACCCAGTACTTC.

The chain joins TRBV5-1 to TRBJ2-7; TRBD1 matches at 7 bases. The CDR3 runs 16 residues. Unmatched junction bases numbered 11, after V lost 4 bases and J lost 1 base. Germline V gene data show CDR1 as SGHRS and CDR2 as YFSETQ. The CDR3 here is CASSPPAGGASYEQYF. In nucleotides, the CDR3 is TGCGCCAGCAGCCCCCCGGCAGGGGGTGCTTCCTACGAGCAGTACTTC.

The rearrangement joins TRBV4-2 to TRBJ2-3; D is unclear. Trimming removed 4 bases from V and 5 bases from J, with 10 bases in between. Germline lookup yields CDR1 LGHNA and CDR2 YNFKEQ. The CDR3 has 13 residues. CDR3 sequence reads: CASSPRIGDTQYF. CDR3 DNA sequence: TGTGCCAGCAGCCCCCGTATAGGAGATACGCAGTATTTT.